The source of this TCR beta chain is a study of shared clonotypes between healthy human individuals. Trimming pared 4 bases from V and 2 bases from J, leaving 18 bases between. In germline, CDR1 is SGHRS, CDR2 YFSETQ. The CDR3 length is 16 residues. This clone was detected once. Produced via immunoSEQ multiplex PCR; TCRdb's table is partial and in-frame only. Of some 2 million clones listed, approximately 95% were seen once; the top ten hold 0.13%. Sequenced input: naive CD4+ T cells sorted from blood. The subset denotes: CD45RA+ positively selected. The chain recombines TRBV5-1 with TRBJ2-5; a possible D gene is TRBD1 (6 bases). This clonotype was sampled from a man in his late teens or twenties in good health. DNA of the CDR3: TGCGCCAGCAGCCCCAGCTTGGGGGCCCCACAAGAGACCCAGTACTTC. Amino acids: CASSPSLGAPQETQYF.